Below, 29 T cell receptor beta chains from the same sample are listed, as sequenced in a study of response to subunit inactivated influenza vaccine. Via MiXCR, TCRdb re-called the RT-PCR reads, giving one row per CDR3 protein. The sample yields over 750,000 distinct CDR3 sequences, 21% seen once. This specimen was PBMCs from blood, taken 5 days after vaccination. The receptors were gathered from a middle-aged man who received an inactivated influenza vaccine.

The chain uses TRBV19 and TRBJ2-1; D is unresolved. Trimming removed 3 bases at V and 6 bases at J, with 9 bases between. This CDR3 has 13 amino acids. Germline V gene lookup returns CDR1 LNHDA and CDR2 SQIVND (reference sequence). DNA for the CDR3: TGTGCCAGTAGTATGGGTCACTCCAATGAGCAGTTCTTC. It yields the protein CASSMGHSNEQFF. Supplemented by reference TRBV19 and TRBJ2-1, the full variable domain reads DGGITQSPKYLFRKEGQNVTLSCEQNLNHDAMYWYRQDPGQGLRLIYYSQIVNDFQKGDIAEGYSVSREKKESFPLTVTSAQKNPTAFYLCASSMGHSNEQFFGPGTRLTVL.

This clonotype was seen more than once but under ten times. The chain carries TRBV7-2 and TRBJ2-3, with a weak D call TRBD2 (5 bases). There are 14 residues in the CDR3. Germline values: CDR1 SGHTA, CDR2 FQGNSA. V was clipped by 2 bases and J by 4 bases, with 10 bases between them. The CDR3 here is CASSLTRFADTQYF. CDR3 DNA: TGTGCCAGCAGCTTAACTAGATTTGCAGATACGCAGTATTTT. The whole variable domain, remainder taken from reference TRBV7-2 and TRBJ2-3, is GAGVSQSPSNKVTEKGKDVELRCDPISGHTALYWYRQSLGQGLEFLIYFQGNSAPDKSGLPSDRFSAERTGGSVSTLTIQRTQQEDSAVYLCASSLTRFADTQYFGPGTRLTVL.

There are many counts of this clonotype. The chain employs TRBV29-1 and TRBJ2-5; D is undetermined. V shed 5 bases and J shed 1 base, with 8 bases lying between them. Germline values: CDR1 SQVTM, CDR2 ANQGSEA. The CDR3 consists of 12 residues. The CDR3: CSVRRGQETQYF. CDR3 nucleotides: TGCAGCGTTCGGCGAGGCCAAGAGACCCAGTACTTC.

The chain carries TRBV4-1 and TRBJ1-6; D call uncertain. Germline V lookup: CDR1 MGHRA, CDR2 YSYEKL. The CDR3 is 14 amino acids. With 6 bases removed from V and 8 bases from J, the gap between germline ends came to 14 bases. The CDR3 DNA follows: TGCGCCAGCAGGGTCGGAGAAAAATATTCACCCCTCCACTTT. Its translation: CASRVGEKYSPLHF.

This clonotype was recorded at least ten times. The chain has TRBV7-3 and TRBJ1-1; 8 nucleotides line up with TRBD1. The CDR3 runs to 14 residues. Germline V gene data show CDR1 as SGHTA and CDR2 as FQGTGA. V shed 1 base, J shed 4 bases, and the junction held 2 bases outside the gene matches. This CDR3 reads CASSLSTGGTEAFF. Here the CDR3 DNA reads TGTGCCAGCAGCTTAAGCACAGGGGGCACTGAAGCTTTCTTT.

The genes are TRBV7-8 and TRBJ2-3, with 12 bases fitting TRBD2. The CDR3 sequence is 19 residues long. Unmatched junction bases numbered 14, after V lost 1 base and J lost 6 bases. From germline, CDR1 is SGHVS and CDR2 FQNEAQ. This chain's CDR3 is CASSLVLAGGLPGRDTQYF. CDR3 bases: TGTGCCAGCAGCTTAGTCCTAGCGGGGGGGCTTCCGGGGCGGGATACGCAGTATTTT.

This clonotype was detected only a few times. V gene TRBV6-2 or TRBV6-3 combines with J gene TRBJ2-7; 7 nucleotides agree with TRBD1. Germline V lookup: CDR1 MNHEY, CDR2 SVGEGT. The CDR3 contains 14 residues. After removal of 7 bases from V and 1 base from J, the junction contained 7 bases not matched to a gene. The CDR3 coding sequence is TGTGCCAGCATACTAACACAGGGGTCCTACGAGCAGTACTTC. It codes for CASILTQGSYEQYF.

This clonotype was seen a few times. The CDR3 DNA reads TGTGCCAGCAGCTTACGAGGGCTGGCAGATACGCAGTATTTT. Translated: CASSLRGLADTQYF. This chain joins TRBV11-2 and TRBJ2-3; a weak D match, TRBD2 (5 bases). The CDR3 runs 14 residues. Germline V CDR1 and CDR2: SGHAT, FQNNGV. V was shortened by 2 bases and J by 4 bases, with 10 bases between the two germline ends.

This chain links TRBV10-3 with TRBJ2-3, with D maybe TRBD2 (5 bases). Germline CDR1 is ENHRY and CDR2 is SYGVKD. V dropped 10 bases and J dropped 4 bases, with 15 bases sitting between them. The CDR3 spans 13 residues. CDR3 sequence: CATGRGMADTQYF. The CDR3 region has the DNA TGTGCCACTGGGAGAGGAATGGCAGATACGCAGTATTTT.

V usage is TRBV4-2 and J usage is TRBJ2-5, with TRBD2 identical over 7 bases. This CDR3 comprises 16 residues. In germline, CDR1 is LGHNA, CDR2 YNFKEQ. V lost 5 bases and J lost 1; bases outside the gene matches: 10. The CDR3 region has the DNA TGTGCCAGCAGCTCGACTAGCTTGAGGGCCCAAGAGACCCAGTACTTC. Protein: CASSSTSLRAQETQYF.

The rearrangement uses TRBV25-1 and TRBJ2-1; 8 bases agree with TRBD2. The CDR3 sequence is 15 residues long. Germline V lookup: CDR1 MGHDK, CDR2 SYGVNS. Trimming removed 2 bases from V and 3 bases from J; junction bases left unmatched: 3. In DNA, the CDR3 is TGTGCCAGCAGTGAAGCGGGGGGTGGCTACAATGAGCAGTTCTTC. Translating gives CASSEAGGGYNEQFF.

The rearrangement joins TRBV12-3 or TRBV12-4 to TRBJ2-2; a weak D match, TRBD2 (6 bases). The CDR3 contains 15 residues. Deletions cut 3 bases from V and 6 bases from J, with 14 bases between. CDR3 sequence (DNA): TGTGCCAGCAGTTTGAGGCAGGGCGGGGCCGGGGAGCTGTTTTTT. The encoded protein is CASSLRQGGAGELFF.

The J gene is TRBJ2-3, the V gene TRBV10-3, with 14 bases fitting TRBD2. V trimming: 6 bases; J trimming: 0 bases; junction bases outside the gene matches: 5. The CDR3 extends over 17 amino acids. In germline, CDR1 is ENHRY, CDR2 SYGVKD. The CDR3 DNA sequence: TGTGCCATCAGCGGACTAGCGGGGGGAATTAGCACAGATACGCAGTATTTT. It yields the protein CAISGLAGGISTDTQYF.

The chain links TRBV7-9 to TRBJ1-2; TRBD1 might be the D (5 bases). The CDR3 consists of 14 residues. Per the germline V gene, CDR1 is SEHNR and CDR2 is FQNEAQ (reference sequence). The V end lost 8 bases, the J end lost 8 bases, and 21 bases lay between the germline ends. DNA for the CDR3: TGTGCCAGCGGAGAAAGTATTACAGGTGAAGGCTACACCTTC. It yields the protein CASGESITGEGYTF.

The chain is built from TRBV6-5 and TRBJ1-3; 8 nucleotides match TRBD1. The germline CDR1 and CDR2 sequences are MNHEY and SVGAGI. The CDR3 is 16 amino acids. V lost 0 bases and J lost 2; bases outside the gene matches: 3. The chain's CDR3 is CASSYSEDRAGNTIYF. The CDR3 coding sequence is TGTGCCAGCAGTTACTCCGAGGACAGGGCTGGAAACACCATATATTTT.

CDR3 nucleotides: TGTGCCAGCAGCCGCTCGGGACAGCGTAATGAAAAACTGTTTTTT. Translating gives CASSRSGQRNEKLFF. This chain joins TRBV3-1 and TRBJ1-4; the match to TRBD1 covers 7 bases. Losses at the gene ends were 4 bases for V and 4 bases for J; bases not matched to a gene: 6. Germline V gene lookup returns CDR1 LGHDT and CDR2 YNNKEL (reference sequence). The CDR3 is made up of 15 amino acids.

The genes are TRBV28 and TRBJ1-1; 7 bases fit TRBD1. V shed 6 bases, J shed 4 bases, and the junction held 11 bases outside the gene matches. The CDR3 spans 15 residues. Germline-derived CDR1 and CDR2 are MDHEN and SYDVKM. CDR3 nucleotide sequence: TGTGCCAGCAGGGGGTACAGGGGAAGCGGCACTGAAGCTTTCTTT. Protein product: CASRGYRGSGTEAFF.

The J gene is TRBJ1-2, the V gene TRBV12-3 or TRBV12-4; 8 nucleotides agree with TRBD1. This CDR3 comprises 16 residues. V lost 4 bases to trimming and J lost 6 bases; unmatched junction nucleotides: 13. CDR3 amino acids: CASSSIRDRRFHGYTF. For the CDR3, the DNA is TGTGCCAGCAGTTCAATAAGGGACAGGCGATTTCATGGCTACACCTTC.

The sample holds a few counts of this clonotype. This chain connects TRBV20-1 to TRBJ2-1, with D unresolved. CDR1 is DFQATT and CDR2 is SNEGSKA in the germline V gene (reference sequence). CDR3 length: 12 residues. V shed 3 bases and J shed 3 bases, with 6 bases lying between them. The CDR3 sequence: CSASRSYNEQFF. The CDR3 DNA sequence: TGCAGTGCTAGCAGGAGCTACAATGAGCAGTTCTTC.

This clonotype came up a few times. The chain is built from TRBV20-1 and TRBJ2-3, with TRBD2 matching 8 bases. CDR1 DFQATT and CDR2 SNEGSKA come from the germline V gene (reference sequence). The CDR3 is 14 residues long. V shed 6 bases, J shed 3 bases, and the junction held 8 bases outside the gene matches. Here the CDR3 DNA reads TGCAGTGCCCCTGCGGGGGGATTTACAGATACGCAGTATTTT. This sequence encodes CSAPAGGFTDTQYF.

V is TRBV2 and J is TRBJ2-5, with D possibly being TRBD2 (5 bases). Germline CDR1 SNHLY, CDR2 FYNNEI. The CDR3 has 16 amino acids. Trimming stripped 1 base from V and 1 base from J, with 13 bases between. Here the CDR3 reads CASSEVGERPQETQYF. As DNA, the CDR3 is TGTGCCAGCAGTGAAGTAGGAGAGCGGCCCCAAGAGACCCAGTACTTC.

This chain joins TRBV6-1 and TRBJ2-7, with 7 positions matching TRBD2. Germline CDR1 and CDR2: MNHNS and SASEGT. V gave up 6 bases and J gave up 3 bases; unmatched junction bases: 11. CDR3 size: 15 residues. CDR3 protein: CASSPSGGGIYEQYF. As DNA, the CDR3 is TGTGCCAGCAGCCCGAGTGGGGGAGGGATCTACGAGCAGTACTTC.

At least ten counts were recorded for this clonotype. The chain has TRBV29-1 and TRBJ2-2, with TRBD2 matching 11 bases. Germline trimming cut 7 bases from V and 1 base from J; bases unmatched to any gene: 11. The CDR3 extends over 17 amino acids. Germline V gene lookup returns CDR1 SQVTM and CDR2 ANQGSEA. CDR3 in DNA: TGCAGCGCCCTGGGGGCTAGCGGGAGGCTGAACACCGGGGAGCTGTTTTTT. It yields the protein CSALGASGRLNTGELFF.

V gene TRBV5-1 combines with J gene TRBJ2-1; maybe TRBD2 (6 bases). CDR1 SGHRS and CDR2 YFSETQ come from the germline V gene. This CDR3 has 16 residues. Trimming pared 0 bases from V and 2 bases from J, leaving 12 bases between. This CDR3 reads CASSLVGGATYNEQFF. The DNA of the CDR3 is TGCGCCAGCAGCTTGGTTGGCGGGGCCACCTACAATGAGCAGTTCTTC.

The chain has TRBV6-5 and TRBJ1-1; D is ambiguous. Trimming stripped 0 bases from V and 3 bases from J, with 5 bases between. The CDR3 is 13 amino acids. Germline CDR1 MNHEY, CDR2 SVGAGI. The CDR3 loop is CASSYSWDTEAFF. The CDR3 DNA is TGTGCCAGCAGTTACTCCTGGGACACTGAAGCTTTCTTT.

There are a few counts of this clonotype. The genes are TRBV7-6 and TRBJ2-7, with 8 bases fitting TRBD1. V trimming: 6 bases; J trimming: 1 base; junction bases outside the gene matches: 14. Germline V gene data show CDR1 as SGHVS and CDR2 as FNYEAQ. This CDR3 is 17 amino acids long. This chain's CDR3 is CASSSLGGQESSYEQYF. In DNA form, the CDR3 reads TGTGCCAGCAGTTCACTAGGGGGACAGGAGTCTTCCTACGAGCAGTACTTC.

This clonotype was observed a handful of times. The genes are TRBV7-2 and TRBJ2-3; D assignment may be TRBD1 or TRBD2 (7 bases each). V gave up 7 bases and J gave up 0 bases, with 14 bases separating them. This CDR3 contains 15 residues. Germline values: CDR1 SGHTA, CDR2 FQGNSA. The DNA of the CDR3 is TGTGCCAGCACCAGGGGGGGACTTAGCACAGATACGCAGTATTTT. Translation: CASTRGGLSTDTQYF.

This clonotype has a count of ten or more. The V gene is TRBV5-1, the J gene TRBJ2-2; 12 bases are shared with TRBD2. The CDR3 contains 19 residues. The germline CDR1 and CDR2 sequences are SGHRS and YFSETQ. The V gene end was trimmed by 5 bases and the J gene end by 2 bases; junction bases not matched to a gene: 13. The CDR3: CASSRRTSGATLNTGELFF. The CDR3 DNA reads as TGCGCCAGCAGTCGTCGGACTAGCGGGGCCACGCTAAACACCGGGGAGCTGTTTTTT. The full variable domain, completed using reference TRBV5-1 and TRBJ2-2, is KAGVTQTPRYLIKTRGQQVTLSCSPISGHRSVSWYQQTPGQGLQFLFEYFSETQRNKGNFPGRFSGRQFSNSRSEMNVSTLELGDSALYLCASSRRTSGATLNTGELFFGEGSRLTVL.

As DNA, the CDR3 is TGTGCCAGCACATTGGGGCAGGGCTACAATGAGCAGTTCTTC. Translated, it gives CASTLGQGYNEQFF. The V gene is TRBV28, the J gene TRBJ2-1, with D maybe TRBD1 (5 bases). The CDR3 is made up of 14 amino acids. V lost 7 bases and J lost 3, with 13 bases in between. Germline V CDR1 and CDR2: MDHEN, SYDVKM. The complete variable domain, with remaining parts taken from reference TRBV28 and TRBJ2-1, reads DVKVTQSSRYLVKRTGEKVFLECVQDMDHENMFWYRQDPGLGLRLIYFSYDVKMKEKGDIPEGYSVSREKKERFSLILESASTNQTSMYLCASTLGQGYNEQFFGPGTRLTVL.